One sample yielded the 2 T cell receptor beta chains listed below, sequenced in a study of control samples from healthy donors and cancer patients. Clones were sequenced by immunoSEQ multiplex PCR, and TCRdb holds only the in-frame ones, with some missing. The data hold 20,000 to 25,000 clones, with approximately 81% observed a single time. What was sequenced was PBMCs. All receptors derive from a man in his 60s with colorectal cancer.

This chain uses TRBV19 with TRBJ2-2; unclear D gene. V lost 1 base and J lost 5, with 5 bases in between. The CDR3 consists of 13 residues. Germline CDR1 LNHDA, CDR2 SQIVND (reference sequence). Here the CDR3 reads CASSIVGTGELFF. CDR3 DNA: TGTGCCAGTAGTATAGTGGGGACCGGGGAGCTGTTTTTT. The variable domain in full, with the rest retrieved from reference TRBV19 and TRBJ2-2, is DGGITQSPKYLFRKEGQNVTLSCEQNLNHDAMYWYRQDPGQGLRLIYYSQIVNDFQKGDIAEGYSVSREKKESFPLTVTSAQKNPTAFYLCASSIVGTGELFFGEGSRLTVL.

The chain recombines TRBV15 with TRBJ2-1, with 7 nucleotides matching TRBD1. V lost 0 bases and J lost 14; bases outside the gene matches: 10. The CDR3 runs to 14 residues. Germline lookup yields CDR1 LNHNV and CDR2 YYDKDF (reference sequence). The CDR3 loop is CATSREEGGHGEFF. CDR3 DNA sequence: TGTGCCACCAGCAGAGAGGAAGGGGGCCACGGGGAGTTCTTC.